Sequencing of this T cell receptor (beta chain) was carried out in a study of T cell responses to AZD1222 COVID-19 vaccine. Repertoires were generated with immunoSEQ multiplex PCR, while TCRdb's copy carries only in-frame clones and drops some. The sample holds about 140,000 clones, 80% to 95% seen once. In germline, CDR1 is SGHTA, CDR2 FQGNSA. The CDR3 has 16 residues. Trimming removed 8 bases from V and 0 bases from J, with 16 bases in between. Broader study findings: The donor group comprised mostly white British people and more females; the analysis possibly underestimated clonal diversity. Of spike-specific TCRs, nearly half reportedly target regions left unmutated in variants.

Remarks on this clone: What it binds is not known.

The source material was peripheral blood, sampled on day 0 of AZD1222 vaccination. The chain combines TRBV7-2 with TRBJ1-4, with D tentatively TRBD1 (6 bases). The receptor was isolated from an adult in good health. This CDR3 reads CASYTGSLATNEKLFF. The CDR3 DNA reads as TGTGCCAGCTACACAGGGTCCCTTGCAACTAATGAAAAACTGTTTTTT. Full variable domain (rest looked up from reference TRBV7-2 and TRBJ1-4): GAGVSQSPSNKVTEKGKDVELRCDPISGHTALYWYRQSLGQGLEFLIYFQGNSAPDKSGLPSDRFSAERTGGSVSTLTIQRTQQEDSAVYLCASYTGSLATNEKLFFGSGTQLSVL.